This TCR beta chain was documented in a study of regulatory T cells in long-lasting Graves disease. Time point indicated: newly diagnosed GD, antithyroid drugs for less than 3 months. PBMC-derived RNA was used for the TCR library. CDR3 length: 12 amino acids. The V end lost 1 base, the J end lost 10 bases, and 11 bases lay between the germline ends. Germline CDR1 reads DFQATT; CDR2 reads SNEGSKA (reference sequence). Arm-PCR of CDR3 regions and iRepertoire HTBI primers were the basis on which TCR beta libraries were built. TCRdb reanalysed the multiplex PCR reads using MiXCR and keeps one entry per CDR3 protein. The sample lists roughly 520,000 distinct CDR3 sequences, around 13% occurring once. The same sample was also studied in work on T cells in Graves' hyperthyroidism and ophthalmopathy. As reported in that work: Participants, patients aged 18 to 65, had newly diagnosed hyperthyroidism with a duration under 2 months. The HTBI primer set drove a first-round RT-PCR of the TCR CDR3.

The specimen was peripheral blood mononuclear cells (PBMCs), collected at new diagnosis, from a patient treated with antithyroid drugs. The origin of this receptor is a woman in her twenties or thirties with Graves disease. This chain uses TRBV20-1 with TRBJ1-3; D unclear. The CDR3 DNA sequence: TGCAGTGCTAGAGCAAATATCGCGACCATATATTTT. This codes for CSARANIATIYF.